The 2 T cell receptor beta chains presented below share a single source sample, sequenced in a study of OX40 agonist ivuxolimab in advanced cancers. The protocol was immunoSEQ multiplex PCR, while the TCRdb copy is restricted to in-frame clones and leaves out a portion. The repertoire consists of tens of thousands of clones, with approximately 81% occurring once and the leading ten covering 0.83%. The sample in question was CD4+ or CD8+ T cells sorted from blood, obtained in a trial of the OX40 agonist ivuxolimab. These TCRs come from an adult with an advanced solid tumor such as melanoma, head and neck, liver or kidney cancer.

V is TRBV11-2 and J is TRBJ1-1; D perhaps matches TRBD1 (6 bases). CDR3 length: 14 amino acids. Per germline, CDR1 SGHAT and CDR2 FQNNGV. With 3 bases removed from V and 5 bases from J, the gap between germline ends came to 13 bases. The CDR3 region is CASSLHRVGTEAFF. The CDR3 DNA sequence: TGTGCCAGCAGCTTGCACAGGGTGGGGACTGAAGCTTTCTTT.

The rearrangement uses TRBV5-5 and TRBJ2-2; 9 bases align to TRBD1. There are 15 residues in the CDR3. CDR1 SGHKS and CDR2 YYEKEE come from the germline V gene (reference sequence). Unmatched junction bases numbered 5, after V lost 4 bases and J lost 4 bases. The CDR3 DNA is TGTGCCAGCAGCGTGACAGGGGGTATCACCGGGGAGCTGTTTTTT. Translating gives CASSVTGGITGELFF.